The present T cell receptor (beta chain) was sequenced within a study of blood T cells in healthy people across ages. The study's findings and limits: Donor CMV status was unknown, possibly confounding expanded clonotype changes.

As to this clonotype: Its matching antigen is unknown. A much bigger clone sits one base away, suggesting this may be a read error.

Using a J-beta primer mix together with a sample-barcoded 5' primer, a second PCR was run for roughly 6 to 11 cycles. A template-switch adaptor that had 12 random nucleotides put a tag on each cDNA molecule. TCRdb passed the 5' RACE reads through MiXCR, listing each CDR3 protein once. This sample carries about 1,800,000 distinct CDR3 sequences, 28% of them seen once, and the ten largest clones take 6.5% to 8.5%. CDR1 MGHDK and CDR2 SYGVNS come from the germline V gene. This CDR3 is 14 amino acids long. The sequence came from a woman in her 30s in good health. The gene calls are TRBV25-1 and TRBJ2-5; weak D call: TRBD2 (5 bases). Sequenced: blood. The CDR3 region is CASREWTGFGEQYF. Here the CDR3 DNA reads TGTGCCAGCAGGGAATGGACGGGATTCGGGGAGCAGTACTTC.